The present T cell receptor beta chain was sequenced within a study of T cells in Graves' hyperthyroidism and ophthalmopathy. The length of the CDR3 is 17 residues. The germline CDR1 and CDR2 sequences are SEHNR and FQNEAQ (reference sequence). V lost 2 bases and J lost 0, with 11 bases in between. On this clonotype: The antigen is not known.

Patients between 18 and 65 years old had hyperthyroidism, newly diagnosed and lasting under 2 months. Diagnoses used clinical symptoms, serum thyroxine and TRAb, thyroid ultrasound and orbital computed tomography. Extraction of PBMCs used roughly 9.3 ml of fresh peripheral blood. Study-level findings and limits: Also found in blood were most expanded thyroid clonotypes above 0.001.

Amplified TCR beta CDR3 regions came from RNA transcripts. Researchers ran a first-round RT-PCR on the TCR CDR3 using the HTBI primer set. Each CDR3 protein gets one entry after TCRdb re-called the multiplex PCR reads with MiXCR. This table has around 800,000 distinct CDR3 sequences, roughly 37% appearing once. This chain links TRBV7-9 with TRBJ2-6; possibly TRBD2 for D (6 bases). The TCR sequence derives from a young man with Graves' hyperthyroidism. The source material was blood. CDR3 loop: CASSLIGGLSGANVLTF. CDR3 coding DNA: TGTGCCAGCAGCTTAATCGGGGGACTCTCTGGGGCCAACGTCCTGACTTTC.